Below are 9 T cell receptor beta chains sequenced from a single sample in a study of shared clonotypes between healthy human individuals. CD45RO-negative CD8 cells positively selected for CCR7 made up the naive population, which excluded terminally differentiated effector memory CD45RA+ cells. Produced via immunoSEQ multiplex PCR; TCRdb's table is partial and in-frame only. The sample shows hundreds of thousands of clones, roughly 96% of them seen only once. Material for sequencing was naive CD8+ T cells sorted from blood. These receptors all stem from a woman between 25 and 40 years old in good health.

CDR3 sequence reads: CASSYPRGPMNYGYTF. CDR3 DNA: TGTGCCAGCAGTTACCCTCGGGGCCCGATGAACTATGGCTACACCTTC. The rearrangement links TRBV6-5 to TRBJ1-2; weak D call: TRBD1 (5 bases). The CDR3 has 16 amino acids. V gave up 2 bases and J gave up 2 bases, with 15 bases separating them. Germline V gene sequence: CDR1 MNHEY, CDR2 SVGAGI.

The V call is TRBV7-8, the J call TRBJ2-7, with TRBD2 matching 10 bases. Per the germline V gene, CDR1 is SGHVS and CDR2 is FQNEAQ. The CDR3 is 14 amino acids. The V gene end was trimmed by 3 bases and the J gene end by 5 bases; junction bases not matched to a gene: 4. The CDR3 here is CASSFLAGDNEQYF. The CDR3 DNA is TGTGCCAGCAGCTTCCTAGCGGGAGATAACGAGCAGTACTTC.

Turning to this clone: Other DNA sequences in this specimen translate into the identical CDR3. This chain uses TRBV28 with TRBJ2-7; TRBD1 matches 10 bases. CDR3 length: 14 residues. The germline V gene encodes CDR1 MDHEN and CDR2 SYDVKM. V lost 4 bases to trimming and J lost 2 bases; unmatched junction nucleotides: 2. CDR3 sequence: CASSSGQGAYEQYF. CDR3 in DNA: TGTGCCAGCAGTTCCGGACAGGGGGCCTACGAGCAGTACTTC.

The V gene is TRBV19, the J gene TRBJ2-7; 10 nucleotides agree with TRBD2. The CDR3 is 15 residues long. V dropped 3 bases and J dropped 3; count of bases not matched to a gene: 5. Germline V gene sequence: CDR1 LNHDA, CDR2 SQIVND (reference sequence). CDR3 sequence (DNA): TGTGCCAGTAGTATCCTAGCGGGAGTAATCTACGAGCAGTACTTC. It yields the protein CASSILAGVIYEQYF.

The V gene is TRBV7-9, the J gene TRBJ2-5; D is ambiguous. Trimming stripped 6 bases from V and 5 bases from J, with 22 bases between. CDR1 is SEHNR and CDR2 is FQNEAQ in the germline V gene (reference sequence). CDR3 size: 16 residues. Here the CDR3 reads CASRPRTRTSWETQYF. In nucleotides, the CDR3 is TGTGCCAGCAGACCCCGAACACGGACGTCTTGGGAGACCCAGTACTTC.

The chain has TRBV29-1 and TRBJ2-7; D is tentatively TRBD1 or TRBD2 (5 bases each). This CDR3 is 14 amino acids long. Trimming removed 0 bases from V and 6 bases from J, with 15 bases in between. CDR1 and CDR2 from the germline V gene are SQVTM and ANQGSEA. CDR3 DNA sequence: TGCAGCGTTGAAGATATTGGGGGAGAAAGCGAGCAGTACTTC. Its translation: CSVEDIGGESEQYF.

The rearrangement joins TRBV18 to TRBJ2-7; no firm D call. Germline values: CDR1 KGHSH, CDR2 LQKENI. The CDR3 has 13 amino acids. The germline V and J ends were trimmed by 4 bases and 1 base, with 8 bases remaining between them. This CDR3 is CASSLDGSYEQYF. The CDR3 nucleotides are TGTGCCAGCTCACTGGACGGGTCCTACGAGCAGTACTTC.

The chain couples TRBV7-9 to TRBJ1-1; possibly TRBD1 for D (6 bases). This CDR3 has 14 residues. Germline loops: CDR1 SEHNR, CDR2 FQNEAQ (reference sequence). Trimming took 3 bases from V and 1 from J, leaving 9 bases between them. CDR3 DNA: TGTGCCAGCAGCTTCGGGGGCGCGAACACTGAAGCTTTCTTT. It yields the protein CASSFGGANTEAFF.

The chain uses TRBV28 and TRBJ2-3; tentatively, D is TRBD2 (6 bases). This CDR3 contains 14 residues. From germline, CDR1 is MDHEN and CDR2 SYDVKM. Trimming shortened V by 5 bases and J by 1 base, and 10 bases separated the two germline ends. The CDR3 nucleotides read TGTGCCAGCAGTCGGACTATACGCACAGATACGCAGTATTTT. Translation gives CASSRTIRTDTQYF.